The 32 T cell receptor beta chains below were found in one sample sequenced in a study of T cells in Graves' hyperthyroidism and ophthalmopathy. Researchers amplified the TCR beta CDR3 regions from RNA transcripts. Researchers ran a first-round RT-PCR on the TCR CDR3 using the HTBI primer set. One entry per CDR3 protein results from TCRdb running MiXCR on the multiplex PCR reads. The table has approximately 640,000 distinct CDR3 sequences, about 45% seen once. Input material: peripheral blood or thyroid tissue (not recorded which). The receptors come from an adult man with Graves' disease, either hyperthyroidism or ophthalmopathy (not recorded which).

With regard to this clonotype: A junction end diverges from the germline sequence, so it may reflect a read error. The rearrangement uses TRBV6-1 and TRBJ1-1; no reliable D call. From germline, CDR1 is MNHNS and CDR2 SASEGT. This CDR3 spans 13 amino acids. This CDR3 is CTISEEQNTQAFF. The CDR3 coding sequence is TGTACCATCAGTGAGGAACAGAACACTCAAGCTTTCTTT.

The chain uses TRBV12-3 or TRBV12-4 and TRBJ1-2, with D possibly TRBD1 on 5 matching bases. This CDR3 comprises 13 residues. Trimming took off 7 bases at V and 5 bases at J, with 14 bases between the two ends. CDR3 region: CASTPGGSYGYTF. The CDR3 DNA follows: TGTGCCAGCACCCCTGGGGGTTCTTATGGCTACACCTTC.

The CDR3 DNA is TGCAGTGCTAGAGATCGGGTCGGACCGGACAGCAATCAGCCCCAGCATTTT. Amino acids: CSARDRVGPDSNQPQHF. The rearrangement links TRBV20-1 to TRBJ1-5, with D hard to call. The V gene's germline CDR1 is DFQATT and CDR2 SNEGSKA (reference sequence). The CDR3 covers 17 residues. V lost 0 bases, J lost 1 base, and 16 bases lay in between.

The chain has TRBV12-3 or TRBV12-4 and TRBJ1-2; no firm D call. There are 13 residues in the CDR3. V gave up 6 bases and J gave up 8 bases, with 16 bases separating them. CDR3 residues: CASSLFQAKGYTF. CDR3 nucleotide sequence: TGTGCCAGCAGCTTATTTCAGGCCAAGGGCTACACCTTC.

This clonotype was observed a few times. The J gene is TRBJ1-1, the V gene TRBV7-9, with D unclear. The CDR3 is 13 residues long. V was cut by 2 bases and J by 6 bases, with 10 bases left in between. Germline loops: CDR1 SEHNR, CDR2 FQNEAQ (reference sequence). This CDR3 reads CASSLYGGAEAFF. CDR3 in DNA: TGTGCCAGCAGCTTATACGGAGGAGCTGAAGCTTTCTTT.

At least ten counts were recorded for this clonotype. The V call is TRBV7-8, the J call TRBJ1-6; D call uncertain. Per the germline V gene, CDR1 is SGHVS and CDR2 is FQNEAQ. CDR3 length: 14 amino acids. V was clipped by 6 bases and J by 10 bases, with 16 bases between them. The DNA for the CDR3 is TGTGCCAGCAGGGCCGGGATTTTATCATCACCCCTCCACTTT. Its protein product is CASRAGILSSPLHF.

This clonotype appeared a few times. The chain has TRBV19 and TRBJ2-5; tentative D call: TRBD1 (5 bases). This CDR3 has 14 amino acids. Germline lookup yields CDR1 LNHDA and CDR2 SQIVND (reference sequence). Trimming stripped 3 bases from V and 2 bases from J, with 10 bases between. This chain's CDR3 is CASSIVGVQETQYF. The CDR3 DNA sequence: TGTGCCAGTAGTATTGTAGGGGTTCAAGAGACCCAGTACTTC.

There are a few counts of this clonotype. The chain couples TRBV30 to TRBJ1-5, with D perhaps matching TRBD1 (5 bases). Trimming shortened V by 6 bases and J by 0 bases, and 9 bases separated the two germline ends. Germline assignment: CDR1 GTSNPN and CDR2 SVGIG (reference sequence). The CDR3 consists of 13 residues. The CDR3 nucleotides read TGTGCCTGCGGACACGATAGCAATCAGCCCCAGCATTTT. Its protein is CACGHDSNQPQHF.

The V call is TRBV14, the J call TRBJ1-2, with 9 bases aligning to TRBD1. Germline CDR1 SGHDN, CDR2 FVKESK. Losses at the gene ends were 3 bases for V and 8 bases for J; bases not matched to a gene: 7. The CDR3 totals 14 residues. The DNA for the CDR3 is TGTGCCAGCAGCCACGCCAGACAGGGGGGCGGCTACACCTTC. Its translation is CASSHARQGGGYTF.

The CDR3: CSLTAGAETQYF. The CDR3 bases are TGCAGCTTAACGGCAGGGGCGGAGACCCAGTACTTC. The chain recombines TRBV29-1 with TRBJ2-5; tentatively, D is TRBD1 (6 bases). This CDR3 is 12 amino acids long. Looked up from germline, CDR1 is SQVTM and CDR2 is ANQGSEA. The V gene lost 8 bases and the J gene lost 5 bases, with 15 bases spanning the gap.

As regards this clonotype: The CDR3 ends on some other residue instead of the conserved phenylalanine or tryptophan, so this is likely a read error. The chain joins TRBV20-1 to TRBJ1-1; D uncertain. Between the trimmed V and J ends, which lost 1 base and 2 bases, there was a span of 11 bases. The CDR3 spans 14 residues. Germline loops: CDR1 DFQATT, CDR2 SNEGSKA (reference sequence). The CDR3 protein is CSARGGGYNTEAFL. The CDR3 region has the DNA TGCAGTGCTAGAGGAGGAGGGTATAACACTGAAGCTTTCCTT.

This sequence joins TRBV29-1 and TRBJ2-7; D unresolved. The V and J ends lost 5 bases and 5 bases respectively, with 10 bases between them. Per the germline V gene, CDR1 is SQVTM and CDR2 is ANQGSEA. The CDR3 runs 11 residues. The CDR3 region is CSVNLSHEQYF. The DNA for the CDR3 is TGCAGCGTTAACCTGTCCCACGAGCAGTACTTC.

This chain links TRBV20-1 with TRBJ1-5, with 7 positions matching TRBD1. The ends lost 2 bases at V and 4 bases at J; junction bases unmatched: 11. Germline V gene sequence: CDR1 DFQATT, CDR2 SNEGSKA (reference sequence). CDR3 length equals 16 residues. The CDR3 loop reads CSARSGGAGGNQPQHF. CDR3 in DNA: TGCAGTGCTAGATCCGGAGGGGCAGGGGGTAATCAGCCCCAGCATTTT.

This clonotype showed up just a few times. The rearrangement joins TRBV6-1 to TRBJ1-4, with D perhaps matching TRBD1 (6 bases). V dropped 5 bases and J dropped 8 bases, with 15 bases sitting between them. The CDR3 sequence is 14 residues long. CDR1 MNHNS and CDR2 SASEGT come from the germline V gene. CDR3: CASSHVGGGEKLFF. As DNA, the CDR3 is TGTGCCAGCAGTCACGTCGGAGGGGGAGAAAAACTGTTTTTT.

This clonotype was seen repeatedly, ten times or more. J is TRBJ2-5 and V is TRBV29-1; D might be TRBD1 or TRBD2, each matching 5 bases. Deletions cut 4 bases from V and 5 bases from J, with 17 bases between. Germline CDR1 is SQVTM and CDR2 is ANQGSEA. This CDR3 is built from 14 residues. The CDR3 DNA reads TGCAGCGTTGGAGAGGGCAGGGCTGGGGAGACCCAGTACTTC. As protein: CSVGEGRAGETQYF.

With respect to this clonotype: A read error may account for a junction end that differs from germline. The CDR3 DNA sequence: TGTGCCAGCAGTTTAAGCCCTACAGATACGCAGTATTTT. Amino acid sequence: CASSLSPTDTQYF. V is TRBV10-3 and J is TRBJ2-3; D is ambiguous. Germline V gives CDR1 ENHRY, CDR2 SYGVKD. The CDR3 consists of 13 residues.

This clonotype was observed a handful of times. This chain joins TRBV12-3 or TRBV12-4 and TRBJ1-5; TRBD1 matches at 7 bases. This CDR3 spans 15 amino acids. Unmatched junction bases numbered 9, after V lost 4 bases and J lost 6 bases. The CDR3 DNA sequence: TGTGCCAGCAGTTCGACAGGGAGCGGCATTCAGCCCCAGCATTTT. It encodes CASSSTGSGIQPQHF.

With respect to this clonotype: This may arise from a read error, as a much more abundant clone is one base away. The chain couples TRBV7-6 to TRBJ1-1; D ambiguous. Germline V gives CDR1 SGHVS, CDR2 FNYEAQ. This CDR3 region has 14 residues. CDR3 region: CACSFVRTNTEAFF. The CDR3, as DNA: TGTGCCTGCAGCTTCGTACGGACGAACACTGAAGCTTTCTTT. The variable domain in full, completed from reference TRBV7-6 and TRBJ1-1, reads GAGVSQSPRYKVTKRGQDVALRCDPISGHVSLYWYRQALGQGPEFLTYFNYEAQQDKSGLPNDRFSAERPEGSISTLTIQRTEQRDSAMYRCACSFVRTNTEAFFGQGTRLTVV.

The gene calls are TRBV7-6 and TRBJ2-7, with TRBD2 matching over 13 bases. The CDR3 consists of 16 residues. With 5 bases clipped from V and 1 base from J, the junction kept 5 bases outside the gene matches. Germline CDR1 and CDR2: SGHVS and FNYEAQ. CDR3 sequence reads: CASSTGTSGISYEQYF. CDR3 DNA: TGTGCCAGCAGCACCGGGACTAGCGGGATTTCCTACGAGCAGTACTTC.

This clonotype occurred many times. The V gene is TRBV5-1, the J gene TRBJ1-2, with D tentatively TRBD1 (5 bases). Germline CDR1 SGHRS, CDR2 YFSETQ. This CDR3 contains 13 residues. V lost 2 bases and J 6 bases, leaving 11 bases between the germline ends. The CDR3 DNA reads as TGCGCCAGCAGCTTATCAGGGAGGCATGGCTACACCTTC. It specifies CASSLSGRHGYTF.

V gene TRBV2 combines with J gene TRBJ2-7, with D possibly matching TRBD1 (6 bases). Germline assignment: CDR1 SNHLY and CDR2 FYNNEI. Trimming took off 4 bases at V and 6 bases at J, with 10 bases between the two ends. The CDR3 has 12 residues. CDR3 amino acids: CASSATGSEQYF. DNA of the CDR3: TGTGCCAGCAGTGCCACAGGGTCCGAGCAGTACTTC.

This chain connects TRBV7-8 to TRBJ1-2; 7 bases agree with TRBD1. Losses at the gene ends were 1 base for V and 6 bases for J; bases not matched to a gene: 8. The CDR3 consists of 15 residues. The germline gives CDR1 SGHVS, CDR2 FQNEAQ. CDR3 sequence: CASSLGQGDSDGYTF. The DNA for the CDR3 is TGTGCCAGCAGCTTAGGGCAGGGGGACTCGGATGGCTACACCTTC.

The rearrangement uses TRBV5-1 and TRBJ1-5; 11 bases align to TRBD1. The CDR3 totals 15 residues. The V gene end was trimmed by 4 bases and the J gene end by 8 bases; junction bases not matched to a gene: 8. Per germline, CDR1 SGHRS and CDR2 YFSETQ. The DNA of the CDR3 is TGCGCCAGCAGCACCGGACAGGGGGCCAAGGAGCCCCAGCATTTT. It specifies CASSTGQGAKEPQHF.

This clonotype was picked up one time. This chain joins TRBV7-9 and TRBJ1-5; TRBD1 is a possible D gene (5 bases). Trimming removed 5 bases at V and 11 bases at J, with 16 bases between. Per germline, CDR1 SEHNR and CDR2 FQNEAQ (reference sequence). The CDR3 covers 13 residues. In DNA form, the CDR3 reads TGTGCCAGCAGCACCCGGACACAAGAGACCCAGCATTTT. Encoded protein: CASSTRTQETQHF.

This clonotype has more than one count but fewer than ten. This is likely a read error, given that the CDR3 carries no conserved phenylalanine or tryptophan at its end. The chain has TRBV20-1 and TRBJ1-1, with D tentatively TRBD1 (5 bases). The CDR3 is made up of 12 amino acids. Looked up from germline, CDR1 is DFQATT and CDR2 is SNEGSKA (reference sequence). V lost 2 bases and J 7 bases, leaving 11 bases between the germline ends. CDR3 coding DNA: TGCAGTGCTAGACAGGGAGAGAGTGAAGCTTTCTCT. Protein: CSARQGESEAFS.

The genes are TRBV29-1 and TRBJ1-2, with a tentative D call TRBD1 (6 bases). Germline assignment: CDR1 SQVTM and CDR2 ANQGSEA. This CDR3 is built from 14 residues. Trimming left V 4 bases short and J 4 bases short, with 16 bases between. CDR3 residues: CSVGGAGVSYGYTF. CDR3 bases: TGCAGCGTTGGCGGGGCAGGGGTTAGCTATGGCTACACCTTC.

This clonotype was detected only a few times. The chain couples TRBV9 to TRBJ2-5; D unresolved. The DNA end is more similar to TRBJ2-7, so the J call may be wrong. The CDR3 totals 15 residues. Per the germline V gene, CDR1 is SGDLS and CDR2 is YYNGEE. The CDR3 loop reads CASSPGPSGGYEQYF. CDR3 DNA sequence: TGTGCCAGCAGTCCGGGCCCCTCAGGCGGCTACGAGCAGTACTTC.

With regard to this clonotype: A much larger clone differs from this one at a single base, so this may be a read error. This chain joins TRBV2 and TRBJ1-2, with D maybe TRBD1 (6 bases). Germline V gives CDR1 SNHLY, CDR2 FYNNEI. The CDR3 consists of 14 residues. As DNA, the CDR3 is TGTGCCAGCAGCCGGACAGACTCCAACTATGGCTACATCTTC. Amino acid sequence: CASSRTDSNYGYIF.

This clonotype was counted ten times or more. V and J are TRBV24-1 and TRBJ2-5; D is unclear. The CDR3 spans 12 residues. Trimming left V 5 bases short and J 1 base short, with 4 bases between. The germline V gene has CDR1 KGHDR and CDR2 SFDVKD. The CDR3, as DNA: TGTGCCACCAGTGGGGTCCAAGAGACCCAGTACTTC. Its protein is CATSGVQETQYF.

This clonotype was counted between two and nine times. This chain links TRBV20-1 with TRBJ1-4, with 10 positions matching TRBD1. V dropped 5 bases and J dropped 3; count of bases not matched to a gene: 6. CDR1 and CDR2 (germline): DFQATT, SNEGSKA (reference sequence). The CDR3 runs 15 residues. The CDR3 DNA sequence: TGCAGTGCTTCCGGGACAGGGGAAGCTAATGAAAAACTGTTTTTT. Translation: CSASGTGEANEKLFF.

On this clonotype itself: This may come from a read error, since a much larger clone is one base off. The V gene is TRBV10-3, the J gene TRBJ1-2; D unresolved. The germline V gene encodes CDR1 ENHRY and CDR2 SYGVKD. Trimming took off 4 bases at V and 3 bases at J, with 15 bases between the two ends. The CDR3 totals 15 residues. The CDR3: CAISGVTGGYYGYTF. The CDR3 nucleotides are TGTGCCATCAGTGGAGTGACGGGCGGGTACTATGGCTACACCTTC.

The chain combines TRBV5-1 with TRBJ2-7; D gene uncertain. V was trimmed by 1 base and J by 0 bases, leaving 11 bases between them. The CDR3 has 15 residues. Per the germline V gene, CDR1 is SGHRS and CDR2 is YFSETQ. The CDR3 loop is CASSLLAESSYEQYF. The CDR3 nucleotides read TGCGCCAGCAGCTTGTTGGCCGAGAGCTCCTACGAGCAGTACTTC. The full variable domain, with the rest looked up from reference TRBV5-1 and TRBJ2-7, is KAGVTQTPRYLIKTRGQQVTLSCSPISGHRSVSWYQQTPGQGLQFLFEYFSETQRNKGNFPGRFSGRQFSNSRSEMNVSTLELGDSALYLCASSLLAESSYEQYFGPGTRLTVT.